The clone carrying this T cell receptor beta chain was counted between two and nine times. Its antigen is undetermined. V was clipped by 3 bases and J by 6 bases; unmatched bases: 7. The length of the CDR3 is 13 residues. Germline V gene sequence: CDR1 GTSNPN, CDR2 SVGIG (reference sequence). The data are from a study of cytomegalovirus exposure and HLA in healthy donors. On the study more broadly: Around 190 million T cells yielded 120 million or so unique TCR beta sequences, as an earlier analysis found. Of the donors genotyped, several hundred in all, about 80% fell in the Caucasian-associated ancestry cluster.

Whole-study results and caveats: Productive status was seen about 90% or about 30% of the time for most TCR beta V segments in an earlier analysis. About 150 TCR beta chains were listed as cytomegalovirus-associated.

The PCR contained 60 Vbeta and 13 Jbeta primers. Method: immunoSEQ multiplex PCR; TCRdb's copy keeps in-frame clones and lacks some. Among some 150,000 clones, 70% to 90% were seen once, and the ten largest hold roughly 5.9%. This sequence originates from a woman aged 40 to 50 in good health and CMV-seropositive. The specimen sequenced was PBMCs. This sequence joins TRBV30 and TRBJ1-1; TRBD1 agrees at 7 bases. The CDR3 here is CAWSKGAGAEAFF. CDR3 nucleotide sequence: TGTGCCTGGAGCAAGGGGGCCGGGGCTGAAGCTTTCTTT.